Following are 27 T cell receptor beta chains from one sample sequenced in a study of blood T cells in healthy people across ages. The use of a sample-barcoded 5' primer and a J-beta primer mix characterized a second PCR of 7 to 11 cycles. TCRdb reprocessed the 5' RACE reads via MiXCR and lists one record per CDR3 protein. Of hundreds of thousands of distinct CDR3 sequences listed, over 45% are singletons. The sample comprised blood. The receptors here all came from a woman aged 55-69 years in good health.

The chain uses TRBV29-1 and TRBJ2-3, with D possibly TRBD2 on 6 matching bases. The V gene lost 6 bases and the J gene lost 3 bases, with 16 bases spanning the gap. Germline V CDR1 and CDR2: SQVTM, ANQGSEA. The CDR3 is 14 residues long. CDR3 nucleotides: TGCAGCGTCGGCGGGGAGACGATGACAGATACGCAGTATTTT. Translated, it gives CSVGGETMTDTQYF.

In the case of this clonotype: Its ends do not fully match the called genes, so a read error is possible. The rearrangement links TRBV7-9 to TRBJ1-2; D remains unclear. This CDR3 region has 13 residues. CDR1 SEHNR and CDR2 FQNEAQ come from the germline V gene (reference sequence). CDR3 sequence (DNA): TGTGCCAGCAGCAACAGAGAAAATTATGGCTACATCTTC. It codes for CASSNRENYGYIF.

This rearrangement joins TRBV29-1 to TRBJ2-7, with D perhaps being TRBD1 or TRBD2 (5 bases each). The CDR3 has 13 residues. V was pared by 4 bases and J by 0 bases, with 10 bases between. Germline V gene sequence: CDR1 SQVTM, CDR2 ANQGSEA. CDR3 region: CSVVKGSSYEQYF. The CDR3 DNA follows: TGCAGCGTTGTGAAGGGGAGCTCCTACGAGCAGTACTTC.

V usage is TRBV3-1 and J usage is TRBJ2-3; 7 bases are shared with TRBD2. The germline CDR1 and CDR2 sequences are LGHDT and YNNKEL (reference sequence). After removal of 1 base from V and 4 bases from J, the junction contained 11 bases not matched to a gene. The CDR3 sequence is 17 residues long. Written as DNA, the CDR3 is TGTGCCAGCAGCCAAGTCGTTGGGGGGGAGAGCGCAGATACGCAGTATTTT. As protein: CASSQVVGGESADTQYF.

This rearrangement joins TRBV5-1 to TRBJ1-4, with 9 bases identical to TRBD1. CDR1 is SGHRS and CDR2 is YFSETQ in the germline V gene. CDR3 length: 14 amino acids. Losses at the gene ends were 4 bases for V and 4 bases for J; bases not matched to a gene: 2. The CDR3 region is CASSAGQGNEKLFF. Written as DNA, the CDR3 is TGCGCCAGCAGCGCGGGACAGGGTAATGAAAAACTGTTTTTT.

This clonotype came up a few times. CDR3 coding DNA: TGTGCCAGCAGCTTGATAGCGGGAGGGAGTGGGCAGTTCTTC. It translates to CASSLIAGGSGQFF. The genes are TRBV7-2 and TRBJ2-1, with 11 bases lining up with TRBD2. Germline V CDR1 and CDR2: SGHTA, FQGNSA. The length of the CDR3 is 14 residues. The V segment lost 3 bases and the J segment 12 bases; nucleotides outside the gene matches: 7.

The chain is built from TRBV3-1 and TRBJ2-2; 13 positions agree with TRBD2. The germline V gene encodes CDR1 LGHDT and CDR2 YNNKEL (reference sequence). The V gene end was trimmed by 5 bases and the J gene end by 6 bases; junction bases not matched to a gene: 6. The CDR3 contains 16 residues. The CDR3 is CASSYGTSGISGELFF. The DNA for the CDR3 is TGTGCCAGCAGCTATGGGACTAGCGGGATCTCCGGGGAGCTGTTTTTT.

Comment on this clonotype: One junction end does not reproduce the germline sequence, and a read error may be involved. This chain connects TRBV2 to TRBJ1-6; D not certain. CDR1 is SNHLY, CDR2 FYNNEI, per germline. This CDR3 has 13 amino acids. The CDR3 sequence is CVSSVSQNSPLHF. Here the CDR3 DNA reads TGTGTCAGCAGTGTAAGCCAGAATTCACCCCTCCACTTT.

V usage is TRBV28 and J usage is TRBJ2-5; no clear D. V lost 7 bases and J 1 base, leaving 16 bases between the germline ends. The CDR3 contains 15 residues. Germline lookup yields CDR1 MDHEN and CDR2 SYDVKM. CDR3 coding DNA: TGTGCCAGCACCCCCGGGCGAGCGTTCCAAGAGACCCAGTACTTC. Its protein product is CASTPGRAFQETQYF.

The rearrangement links TRBV12-3 or TRBV12-4 to TRBJ2-7; D possibly corresponds to TRBD2 (5 bases). With 7 bases removed from V and 4 bases from J, the gap between germline ends came to 17 bases. The CDR3 contains 14 residues. CDR3 sequence (DNA): TGTGCCAGCAAAAAACCGGGATCCTCATACGAGCAGTACTTC. Its protein product is CASKKPGSSYEQYF.

This chain uses TRBV6-2 or TRBV6-3 with TRBJ2-6; D not certain. The CDR3 extends over 15 amino acids. Germline V gene lookup returns CDR1 MNHEY and CDR2 SVGEGT. V was trimmed by 6 bases and J by 2 bases, leaving 11 bases between them. CDR3 in DNA: TGTGCCAGCAGCCTGGTTGGGGCTGGGGCCAACGTCCTGACTTTC. Protein product: CASSLVGAGANVLTF.

In its sample, this clonotype was seen a few times. The chain couples TRBV6-2 or TRBV6-3 to TRBJ2-3; D is perhaps TRBD2 (5 bases). Trimming cost V 10 bases and J 0 bases, with 11 bases left between them. Germline CDR1 reads MNHEY; CDR2 reads SVGEGT. This CDR3 region has 13 residues. The CDR3 sequence is CATRASSTDTQYF. CDR3 DNA: TGTGCCACAAGGGCTAGCAGCACAGATACGCAGTATTTT.

This clonotype was seen once. V and J are TRBV4-2 and TRBJ2-4, with D unresolved. V lost 0 bases and J 13 bases, leaving 19 bases between the germline ends. This CDR3 has 15 residues. Germline lookup yields CDR1 LGHNA and CDR2 YNFKEQ. CDR3 nucleotides: TGTGCCAGCAGCCAAGATCAGAGTTTGGCCTACAAGCAGTACTTC. Translated: CASSQDQSLAYKQYF.

The chain has TRBV27 and TRBJ1-1; 8 bases match TRBD1. Germline lookup yields CDR1 MNHEY and CDR2 SMNVEV (reference sequence). The CDR3 has 15 residues. The V gene end was trimmed by 9 bases and the J gene end by 2 bases; junction bases not matched to a gene: 11. The CDR3 sequence: CASIPSGGRNTEAFF. In DNA, the CDR3 is TGTGCCAGTATACCCTCAGGGGGCCGTAACACTGAAGCTTTCTTT.

CDR3 sequence (DNA): TGTGCCAGCAGCACCAGGAGGGGGGCAATTAACTATGGCTACACCTTC. Amino acid sequence: CASSTRRGAINYGYTF. The chain joins TRBV7-2 to TRBJ1-2; TRBD1 might be the D (6 bases). Germline-derived CDR1 and CDR2 are SGHTA and FQGNSA. This CDR3 has 16 residues. Trimming removed 5 bases from V and 1 base from J, with 17 bases in between.

The chain combines TRBV13 with TRBJ1-1; no reliable D call. Germline CDR1 reads PRHDT; CDR2 reads FYEKMQ (reference sequence). This CDR3 is built from 14 residues. With 1 base removed from V and 5 bases from J, the gap between germline ends came to 11 bases. The CDR3 loop is CASSLDRRRTEAFF. The CDR3 DNA sequence: TGTGCCAGCAGCTTAGACAGAAGACGGACTGAAGCTTTCTTT.

This clonotype was seen many times. The chain uses TRBV7-2 and TRBJ2-7, with TRBD2 identical over 12 bases. Germline V gene sequence: CDR1 SGHTA, CDR2 FQGNSA. With V trimmed by 5 bases and J by 5 bases, 7 bases remained unmatched. This CDR3 region has 15 residues. As DNA, the CDR3 is TGTGCCAGCAGCCCTAGCGGGGGGGTGTGGGACGAGCAGTACTTC. It yields the protein CASSPSGGVWDEQYF. Complete variable domain (other parts from reference TRBV7-2 and TRBJ2-7): GAGVSQSPSNKVTEKGKDVELRCDPISGHTALYWYRQSLGQGLEFLIYFQGNSAPDKSGLPSDRFSAERTGGSVSTLTIQRTQQEDSAVYLCASSPSGGVWDEQYFGPGTRLTVT.

This clonotype has only a few counts. This chain links TRBV7-6 with TRBJ2-7; no definite D call. The V gene's germline CDR1 is SGHVS and CDR2 FNYEAQ. The V gene lost 6 bases and the J gene lost 0 bases, with 12 bases spanning the gap. This CDR3 comprises 14 residues. CDR3 sequence (DNA): TGTGCCAGCAGTTCGGGCCTTCGCTCCTACGAGCAGTACTTC. It is translated as CASSSGLRSYEQYF.

V usage is TRBV9 and J usage is TRBJ2-5, with D uncertain. The CDR3 contains 13 residues. CDR1 is SGDLS, CDR2 YYNGEE, per germline. Trimming stripped 0 bases from V and 7 bases from J, with 10 bases between. CDR3 residues: CASSVATVGTQYF. CDR3 bases: TGTGCCAGCAGCGTAGCTACGGTTGGGACCCAGTACTTC.

This rearrangement joins TRBV29-1 to TRBJ1-1; 8 nucleotides align to TRBD1. This CDR3 spans 13 amino acids. Germline lookup yields CDR1 SQVTM and CDR2 ANQGSEA. J gave up 1 base and V 4 bases, and 2 bases lay outside the gene matches. The CDR3: CSVVGTGNTEAFF. In DNA form, the CDR3 reads TGCAGCGTTGTTGGGACAGGGAACACTGAAGCTTTCTTT.

This clonotype occurred a few times. The CDR3 sequence is CASSGGRTDTQYF. For the CDR3, the DNA is TGTGCCAGCAGTGGCGGGAGAACAGATACGCAGTATTTT. The chain links TRBV6-4 to TRBJ2-3, with 7 bases lining up with TRBD2. The V and J ends lost 4 bases and 3 bases, in that order; junction bases with no gene match: 1. The CDR3 loop spans 13 amino acids. CDR1 MRHNA and CDR2 SNTAGT come from the germline V gene.

This chain uses TRBV11-1 with TRBJ2-5; no clear D. The V gene lost 2 bases and the J gene lost 2 bases, with 12 bases spanning the gap. The CDR3 is 15 amino acids. CDR1 and CDR2 (germline): SGHAT, FQDESV (reference sequence). The CDR3 loop is CASSLRSGPQETQYF. The CDR3 coding sequence is TGTGCCAGCAGCTTACGTTCCGGGCCGCAAGAGACCCAGTACTTC.

The gene calls are TRBV7-3 and TRBJ2-6; D ambiguous. Germline CDR1 is SGHTA and CDR2 is FQGTGA. V shed 0 bases and J shed 0 bases, with 9 bases lying between them. The CDR3 runs to 17 residues. The CDR3 region is CASSLTGTDSGANVLTF. DNA for the CDR3: TGTGCCAGCAGCTTAACGGGAACGGACTCTGGGGCCAACGTCCTGACTTTC.

This clonotype was counted only a few times. The CDR3 protein is CASTRPGVYNEQFF. In nucleotides, the CDR3 is TGCGCCAGCACCCGCCCCGGGGTGTACAATGAGCAGTTCTTC. This chain links TRBV5-1 with TRBJ2-1, with a weak D call TRBD2 (5 bases). Trimming removed 6 bases from V and 4 bases from J, with 14 bases in between. There are 14 residues in the CDR3. Per the germline V gene, CDR1 is SGHRS and CDR2 is YFSETQ.

The sample holds a few counts of this clonotype. The chain links TRBV10-3 to TRBJ2-1, with 10 positions matching TRBD1. Germline values: CDR1 ENHRY, CDR2 SYGVKD. V gave up 1 base and J gave up 9 bases; unmatched junction bases: 6. This CDR3 comprises 15 residues. The CDR3: CAISEWGQGNIEQFF. The CDR3 region has the DNA TGTGCCATCAGTGAGTGGGGACAGGGGAACATTGAGCAGTTCTTC.

The rearrangement links TRBV20-1 to TRBJ2-7; the match to TRBD2 covers 7 bases. Germline CDR1 and CDR2: DFQATT and SNEGSKA (reference sequence). The V gene end was trimmed by 3 bases and the J gene end by 7 bases; junction bases not matched to a gene: 9. The CDR3 loop spans 13 amino acids. The CDR3 loop is CSASRLALTEQYF. The CDR3 region has the DNA TGCAGTGCTAGCAGACTAGCACTTACGGAGCAGTACTTC.

J is TRBJ1-2 and V is TRBV5-1, with 12 positions matching TRBD1. The germline gives CDR1 SGHRS, CDR2 YFSETQ. The length of the CDR3 is 15 residues. Trimming at V came to 4 bases and at J to 7 bases, leaving 8 bases not matched to a gene. In nucleotides, the CDR3 is TGCGCCAGCAGCATCCCGGGACAGGGGGCTCGTGGCTACACCTTC. This encodes CASSIPGQGARGYTF.